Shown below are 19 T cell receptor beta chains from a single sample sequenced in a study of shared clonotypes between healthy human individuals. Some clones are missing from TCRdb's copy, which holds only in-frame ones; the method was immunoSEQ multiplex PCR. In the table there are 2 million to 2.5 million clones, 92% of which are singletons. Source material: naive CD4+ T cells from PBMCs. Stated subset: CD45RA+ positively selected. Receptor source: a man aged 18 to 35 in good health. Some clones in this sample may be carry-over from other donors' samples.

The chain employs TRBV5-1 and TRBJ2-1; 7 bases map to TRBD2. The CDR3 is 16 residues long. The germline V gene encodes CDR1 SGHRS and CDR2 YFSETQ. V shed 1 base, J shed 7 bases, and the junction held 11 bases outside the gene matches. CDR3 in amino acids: CASSLRSREWQNEQFF. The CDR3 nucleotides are TGCGCCAGCAGCTTGAGGTCGCGGGAGTGGCAGAATGAGCAGTTCTTC.

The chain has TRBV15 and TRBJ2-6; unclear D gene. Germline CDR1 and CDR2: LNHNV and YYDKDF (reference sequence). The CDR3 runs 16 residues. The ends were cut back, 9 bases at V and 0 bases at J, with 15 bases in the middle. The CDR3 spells CATQKDTYSGANVLTF. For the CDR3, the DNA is TGTGCCACGCAAAAGGATACCTACTCTGGGGCCAACGTCCTGACTTTC.

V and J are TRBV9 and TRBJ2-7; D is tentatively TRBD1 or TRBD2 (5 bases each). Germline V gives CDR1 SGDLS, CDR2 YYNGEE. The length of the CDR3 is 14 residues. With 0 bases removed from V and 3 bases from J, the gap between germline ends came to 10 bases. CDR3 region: CASSVDGAGYEQYF. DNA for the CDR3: TGTGCCAGCAGCGTAGACGGGGCAGGCTACGAGCAGTACTTC.

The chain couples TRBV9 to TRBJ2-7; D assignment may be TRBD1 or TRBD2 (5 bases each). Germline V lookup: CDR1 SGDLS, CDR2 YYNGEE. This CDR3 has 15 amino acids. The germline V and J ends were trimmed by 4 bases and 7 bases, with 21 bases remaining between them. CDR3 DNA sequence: TGTGCCAGCAGCCCCCAACAGGTGTTAGCGAGGGAGCAGTACTTC. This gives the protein CASSPQQVLAREQYF.

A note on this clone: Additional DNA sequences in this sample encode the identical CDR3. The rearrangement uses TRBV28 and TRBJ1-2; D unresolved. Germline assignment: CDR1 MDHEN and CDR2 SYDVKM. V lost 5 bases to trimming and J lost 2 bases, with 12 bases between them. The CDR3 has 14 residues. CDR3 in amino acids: CASSPPGANYGYTF. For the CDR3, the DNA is TGTGCCAGCAGTCCCCCGGGAGCGAACTATGGCTACACCTTC.

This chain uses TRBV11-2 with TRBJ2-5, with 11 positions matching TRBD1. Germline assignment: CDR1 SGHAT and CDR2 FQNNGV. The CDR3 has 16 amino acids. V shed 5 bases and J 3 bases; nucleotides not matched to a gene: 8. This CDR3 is CASSAQGQGDEETQYF. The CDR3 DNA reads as TGTGCCAGCAGCGCACAGGGACAGGGGGACGAAGAGACCCAGTACTTC.

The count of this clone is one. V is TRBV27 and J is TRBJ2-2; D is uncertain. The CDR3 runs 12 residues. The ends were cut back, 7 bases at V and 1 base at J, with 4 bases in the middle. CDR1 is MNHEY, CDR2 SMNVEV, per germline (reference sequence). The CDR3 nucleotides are TGTGCCAGCACACAGAACACCGGGGAGCTGTTTTTT. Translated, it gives CASTQNTGELFF.

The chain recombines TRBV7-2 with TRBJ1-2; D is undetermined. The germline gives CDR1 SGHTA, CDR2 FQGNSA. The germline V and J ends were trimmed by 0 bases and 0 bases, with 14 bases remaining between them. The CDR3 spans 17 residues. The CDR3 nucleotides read TGTGCCAGCAGCTTAGCGCTAATCCCACGCACTAACTATGGCTACACCTTC. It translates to CASSLALIPRTNYGYTF.

The CDR3 region has the DNA TGTGCCAGCAGTACACTGACAGGGCCAGCCTACGAGCAGTACTTC. It is translated as CASSTLTGPAYEQYF. The V and J genes are TRBV6-6 and TRBJ2-7, with 7 bases identical to TRBD1. The CDR3 is 15 residues long. From germline, CDR1 is MNHNY and CDR2 SVGAGI (reference sequence). Trimming removed 5 bases from V and 2 bases from J; junction bases left unmatched: 9.

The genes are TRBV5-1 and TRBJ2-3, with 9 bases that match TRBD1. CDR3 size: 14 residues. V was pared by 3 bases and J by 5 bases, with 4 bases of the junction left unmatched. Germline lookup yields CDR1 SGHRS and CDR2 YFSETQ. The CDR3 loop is CASSWGQGGDTQYF. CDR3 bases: TGCGCCAGCAGCTGGGGACAGGGCGGAGATACGCAGTATTTT.

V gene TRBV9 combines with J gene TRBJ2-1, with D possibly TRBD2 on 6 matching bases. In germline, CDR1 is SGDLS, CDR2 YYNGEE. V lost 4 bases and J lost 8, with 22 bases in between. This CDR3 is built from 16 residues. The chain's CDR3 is CASSLHPLATTDEQFF. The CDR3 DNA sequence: TGTGCCAGCAGCCTACACCCCCTAGCGACTACTGATGAGCAGTTCTTC.

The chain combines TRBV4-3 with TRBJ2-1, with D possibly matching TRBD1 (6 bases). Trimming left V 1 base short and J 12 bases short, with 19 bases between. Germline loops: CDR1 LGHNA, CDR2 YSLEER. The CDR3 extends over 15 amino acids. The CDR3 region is CASSQVIAGEMGQFF. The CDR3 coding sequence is TGCGCCAGCAGCCAAGTAATCGCAGGGGAAATGGGGCAGTTCTTC.

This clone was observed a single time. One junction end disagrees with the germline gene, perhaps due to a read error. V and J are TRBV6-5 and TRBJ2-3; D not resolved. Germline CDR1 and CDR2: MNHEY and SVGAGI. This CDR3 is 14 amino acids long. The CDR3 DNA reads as TGTGCCAGCAGTCCCACGGATCACGACCAGTTTGCGGATTTT. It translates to CASSPTDHDQFADF.

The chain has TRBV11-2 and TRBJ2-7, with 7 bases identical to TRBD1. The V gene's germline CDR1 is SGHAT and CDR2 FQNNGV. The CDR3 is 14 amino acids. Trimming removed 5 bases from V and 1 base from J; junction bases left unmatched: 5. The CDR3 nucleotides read TGTGCCAGCAGCCTACGACAGGGTTCCTACGAGCAGTACTTC. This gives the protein CASSLRQGSYEQYF.

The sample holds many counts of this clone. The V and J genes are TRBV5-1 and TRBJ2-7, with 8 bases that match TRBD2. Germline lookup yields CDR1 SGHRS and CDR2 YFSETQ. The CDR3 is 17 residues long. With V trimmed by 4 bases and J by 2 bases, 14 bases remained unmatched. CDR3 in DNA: TGCGCCAGCAGCCTGGGGACCCCGGGACTAGTAACCTACGAGCAGTACTTC. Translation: CASSLGTPGLVTYEQYF.

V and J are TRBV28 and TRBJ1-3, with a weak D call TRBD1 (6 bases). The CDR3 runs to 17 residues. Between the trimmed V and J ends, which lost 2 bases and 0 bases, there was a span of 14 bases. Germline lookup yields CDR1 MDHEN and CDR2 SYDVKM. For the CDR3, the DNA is TGTGCCAGCAGTTTACCAGGACAGCTGAGCTCTGGAAACACCATATATTTT. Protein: CASSLPGQLSSGNTIYF.

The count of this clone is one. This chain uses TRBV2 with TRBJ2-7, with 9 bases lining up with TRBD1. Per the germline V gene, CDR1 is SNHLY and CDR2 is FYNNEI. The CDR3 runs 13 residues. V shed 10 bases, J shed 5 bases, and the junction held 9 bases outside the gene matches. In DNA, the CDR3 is TGTGCCACCGGGACAGGGCTTCGTAACGAGCAGTACTTC. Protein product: CATGTGLRNEQYF.

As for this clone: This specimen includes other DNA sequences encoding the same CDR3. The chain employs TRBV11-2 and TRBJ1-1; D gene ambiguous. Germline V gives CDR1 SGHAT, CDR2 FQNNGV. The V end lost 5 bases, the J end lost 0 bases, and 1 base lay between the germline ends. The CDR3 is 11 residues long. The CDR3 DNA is TGTGCCAGCAGCCTGAACACTGAAGCTTTCTTT. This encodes CASSLNTEAFF. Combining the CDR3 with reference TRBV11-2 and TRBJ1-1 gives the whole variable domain EAGVAQSPRYKIIEKRQSVAFWCNPISGHATLYWYQQILGQGPKLLIQFQNNGVVDDSQLPKDRFSAERLKGVDSTLKIQPAKLEDSAVYLCASSLNTEAFFGQGTRLTVV.

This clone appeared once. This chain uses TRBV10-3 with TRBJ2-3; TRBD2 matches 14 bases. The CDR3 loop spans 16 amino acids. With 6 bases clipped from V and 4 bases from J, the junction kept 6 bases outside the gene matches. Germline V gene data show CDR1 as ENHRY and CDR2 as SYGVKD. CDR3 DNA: TGTGCCATCAGCCCCGGACTAGCGGGAGGAGCAGATACGCAGTATTTT. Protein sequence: CAISPGLAGGADTQYF.